The source of this T cell receptor beta chain is a study of blood T cell repertoires in COVID-19. Across the whole study: Acute and convalescent COVID-19 samples came from the United States, Italy and Spain.

The method was immunoSEQ multiplex PCR; TCRdb's version includes in-frame clones alone and lacks a portion of them. This table holds fewer than 700,000 clones, about 89% found once. V was cut by 0 bases and J by 6 bases, with 17 bases left in between. CDR1 MNHEY and CDR2 SVGEGT come from the germline V gene. The CDR3 contains 17 residues. This receptor was obtained from a woman aged 50 to 60 with COVID-19, enrolled during active disease. The sample consisted of peripheral blood. V and J are TRBV6-2 or TRBV6-3 and TRBJ1-4; D is undetermined. DNA of the CDR3: TGTGCCAGCAGTTACTCGCCCACAGAGGACTATTATGAAAAACTGTTTTTT. This encodes CASSYSPTEDYYEKLFF.